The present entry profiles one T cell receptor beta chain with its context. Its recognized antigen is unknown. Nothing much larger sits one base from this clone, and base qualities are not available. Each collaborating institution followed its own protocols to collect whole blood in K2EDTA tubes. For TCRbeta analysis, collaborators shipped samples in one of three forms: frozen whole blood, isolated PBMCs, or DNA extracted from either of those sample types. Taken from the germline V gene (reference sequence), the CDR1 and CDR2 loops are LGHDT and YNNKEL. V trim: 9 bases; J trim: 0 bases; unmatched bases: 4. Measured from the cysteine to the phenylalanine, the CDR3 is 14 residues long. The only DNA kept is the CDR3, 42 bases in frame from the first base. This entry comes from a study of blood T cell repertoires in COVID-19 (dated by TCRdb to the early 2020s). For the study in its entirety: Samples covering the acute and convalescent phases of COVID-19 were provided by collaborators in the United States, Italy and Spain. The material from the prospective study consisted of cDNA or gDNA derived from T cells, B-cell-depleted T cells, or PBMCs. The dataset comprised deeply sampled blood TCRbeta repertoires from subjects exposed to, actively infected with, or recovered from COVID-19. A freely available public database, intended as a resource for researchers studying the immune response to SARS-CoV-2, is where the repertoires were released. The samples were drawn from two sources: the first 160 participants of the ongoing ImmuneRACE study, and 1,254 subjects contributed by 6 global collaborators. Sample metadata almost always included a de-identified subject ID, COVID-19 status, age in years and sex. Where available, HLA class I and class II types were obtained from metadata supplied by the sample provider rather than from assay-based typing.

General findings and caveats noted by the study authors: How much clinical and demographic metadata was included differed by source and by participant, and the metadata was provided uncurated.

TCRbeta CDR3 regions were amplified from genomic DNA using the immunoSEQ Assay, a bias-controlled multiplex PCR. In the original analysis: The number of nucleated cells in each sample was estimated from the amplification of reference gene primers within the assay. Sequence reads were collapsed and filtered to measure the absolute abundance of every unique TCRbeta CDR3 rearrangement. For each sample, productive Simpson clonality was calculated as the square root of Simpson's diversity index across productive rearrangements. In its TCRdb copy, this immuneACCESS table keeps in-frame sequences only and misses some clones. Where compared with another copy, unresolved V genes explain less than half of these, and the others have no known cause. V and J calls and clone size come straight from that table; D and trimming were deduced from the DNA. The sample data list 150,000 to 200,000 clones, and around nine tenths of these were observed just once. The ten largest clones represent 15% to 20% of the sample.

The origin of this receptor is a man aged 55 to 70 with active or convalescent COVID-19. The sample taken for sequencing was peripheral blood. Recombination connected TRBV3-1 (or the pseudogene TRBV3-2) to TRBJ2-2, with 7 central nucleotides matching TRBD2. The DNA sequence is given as TGTGCCAGTAAGCGGGGCACGAACACCGGGGAGCTGTTTTTT. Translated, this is CASKRGTNTGELFF.